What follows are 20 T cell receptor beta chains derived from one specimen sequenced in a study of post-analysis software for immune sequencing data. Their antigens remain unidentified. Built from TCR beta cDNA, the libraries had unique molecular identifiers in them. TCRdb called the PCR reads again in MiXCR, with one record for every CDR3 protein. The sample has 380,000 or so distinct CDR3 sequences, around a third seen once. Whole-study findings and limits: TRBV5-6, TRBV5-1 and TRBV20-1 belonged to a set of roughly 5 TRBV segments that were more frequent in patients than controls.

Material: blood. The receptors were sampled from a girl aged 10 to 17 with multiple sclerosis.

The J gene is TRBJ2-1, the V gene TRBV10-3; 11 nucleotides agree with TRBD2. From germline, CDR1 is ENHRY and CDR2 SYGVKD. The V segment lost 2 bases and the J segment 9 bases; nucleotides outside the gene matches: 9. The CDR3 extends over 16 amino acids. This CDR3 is CAISEPRLAGPGEQFF. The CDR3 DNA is TGTGCCATCAGTGAGCCTAGACTAGCGGGGCCTGGTGAGCAGTTCTTC.

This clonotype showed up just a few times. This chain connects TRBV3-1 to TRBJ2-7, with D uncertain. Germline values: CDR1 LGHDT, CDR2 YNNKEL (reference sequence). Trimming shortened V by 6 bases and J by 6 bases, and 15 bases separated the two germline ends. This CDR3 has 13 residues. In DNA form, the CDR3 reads TGTGCCAGCAGAGCCAAAACAACAGTCGAGCAGTACTTC. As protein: CASRAKTTVEQYF.

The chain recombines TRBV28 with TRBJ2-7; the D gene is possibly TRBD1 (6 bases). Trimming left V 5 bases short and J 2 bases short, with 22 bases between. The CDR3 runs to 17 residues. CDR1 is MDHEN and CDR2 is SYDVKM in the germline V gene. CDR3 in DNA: TGTGCCAGCAGTCCTCCTACCGGACAGAAAAGCCCCTACGAGCAGTACTTC. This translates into CASSPPTGQKSPYEQYF.

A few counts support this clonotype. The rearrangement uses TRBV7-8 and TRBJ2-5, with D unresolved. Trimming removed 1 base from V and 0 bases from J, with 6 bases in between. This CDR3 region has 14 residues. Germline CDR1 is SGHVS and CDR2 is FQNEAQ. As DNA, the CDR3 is TGTGCCAGCAGCTTAGGGGCGTACCAAGAGACCCAGTACTTC. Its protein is CASSLGAYQETQYF.

The CDR3: CASSLFDRAYTYSHEQYF. CDR3 DNA: TGTGCCAGCAGCTTGTTCGACAGGGCCTATACCTATAGCCACGAGCAGTACTTC. The chain is built from TRBV5-5 and TRBJ2-5, with 7 bases identical to TRBD1. The DNA end favors TRBJ2-7, so the J call may be wrong. The CDR3 runs to 18 residues. Germline assignment: CDR1 SGHKS and CDR2 YYEKEE (reference sequence).

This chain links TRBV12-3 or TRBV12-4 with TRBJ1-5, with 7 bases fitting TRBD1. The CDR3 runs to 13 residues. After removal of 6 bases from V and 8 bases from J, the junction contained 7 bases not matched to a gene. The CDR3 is CASSRQGAEPQHF. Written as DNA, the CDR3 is TGTGCCAGCAGCCGACAGGGCGCGGAGCCCCAGCATTTT.

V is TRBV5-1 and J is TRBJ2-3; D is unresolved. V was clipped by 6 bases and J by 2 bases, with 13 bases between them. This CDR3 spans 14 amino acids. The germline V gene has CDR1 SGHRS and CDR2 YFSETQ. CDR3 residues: CASTLTRYTDTQYF. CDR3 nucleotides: TGCGCCAGCACCCTGACACGGTACACAGATACGCAGTATTTT.

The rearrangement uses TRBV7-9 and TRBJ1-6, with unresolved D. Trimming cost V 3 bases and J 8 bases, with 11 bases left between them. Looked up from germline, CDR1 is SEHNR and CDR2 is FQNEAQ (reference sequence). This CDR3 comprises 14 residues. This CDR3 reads CASSFSGHDSPLHF. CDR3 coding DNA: TGTGCCAGCAGCTTTTCTGGGCATGATTCACCCCTCCACTTT.

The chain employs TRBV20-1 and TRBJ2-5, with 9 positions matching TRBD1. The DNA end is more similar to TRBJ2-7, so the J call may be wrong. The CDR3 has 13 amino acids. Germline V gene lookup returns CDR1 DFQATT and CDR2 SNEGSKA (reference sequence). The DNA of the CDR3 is TGCAGTGCTGGCCCGGGACAGGGAGACGAGCAGTACTTC. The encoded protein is CSAGPGQGDEQYF.

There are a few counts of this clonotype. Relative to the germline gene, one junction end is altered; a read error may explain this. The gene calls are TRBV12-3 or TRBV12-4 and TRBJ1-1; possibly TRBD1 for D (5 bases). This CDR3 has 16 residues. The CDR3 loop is CASSSSSGLLNTEAFF. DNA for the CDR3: TGTGCCAGCAGTTCAAGTTCAGGGTTATTGAACACAGAAGCTTTCTTT.

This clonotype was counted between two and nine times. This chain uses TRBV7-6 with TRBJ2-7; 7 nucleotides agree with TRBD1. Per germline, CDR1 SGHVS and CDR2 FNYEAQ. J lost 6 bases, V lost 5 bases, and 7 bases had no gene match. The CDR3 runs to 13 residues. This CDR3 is CASSPGTVGEQYF. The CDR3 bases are TGTGCCAGCAGCCCCGGGACAGTTGGCGAGCAGTACTTC.

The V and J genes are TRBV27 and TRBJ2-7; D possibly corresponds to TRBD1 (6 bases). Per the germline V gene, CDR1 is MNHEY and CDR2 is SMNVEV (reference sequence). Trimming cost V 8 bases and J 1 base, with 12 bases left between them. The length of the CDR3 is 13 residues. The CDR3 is CASGWTASYEQYF. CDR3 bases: TGTGCCAGCGGGTGGACAGCTTCCTACGAGCAGTACTTC.

For the CDR3, the DNA is TGTGCCACCAGCAGAGTGGGCTCGGGGGCTTACGAGCAGTACTTC. Protein product: CATSRVGSGAYEQYF. The chain combines TRBV15 with TRBJ2-7; the D call may be TRBD1 or TRBD2 (6 bases each). V was cut by 1 base and J by 4 bases, with 14 bases left in between. Germline values: CDR1 LNHNV, CDR2 YYDKDF (reference sequence). This CDR3 spans 15 amino acids.

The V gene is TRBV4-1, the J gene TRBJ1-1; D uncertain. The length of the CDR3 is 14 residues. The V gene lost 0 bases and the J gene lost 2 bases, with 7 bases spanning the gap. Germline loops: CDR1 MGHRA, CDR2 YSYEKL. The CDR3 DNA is TGCGCCAGCAGCCAAGAGGACGGTAACACTGAAGCTTTCTTT. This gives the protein CASSQEDGNTEAFF.

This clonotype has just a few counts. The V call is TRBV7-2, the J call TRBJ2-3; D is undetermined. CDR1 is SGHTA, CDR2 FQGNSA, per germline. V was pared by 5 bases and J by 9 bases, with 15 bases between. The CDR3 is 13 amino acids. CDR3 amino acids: CASSHRGSGTQYF. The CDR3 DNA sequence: TGTGCCAGCAGCCACAGAGGATCCGGCACGCAGTATTTT. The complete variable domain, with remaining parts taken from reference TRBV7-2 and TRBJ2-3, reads GAGVSQSPSNKVTEKGKDVELRCDPISGHTALYWYRQSLGQGLEFLIYFQGNSAPDKSGLPSDRFSAERTGGSVSTLTIQRTQQEDSAVYLCASSHRGSGTQYFGPGTRLTVL.

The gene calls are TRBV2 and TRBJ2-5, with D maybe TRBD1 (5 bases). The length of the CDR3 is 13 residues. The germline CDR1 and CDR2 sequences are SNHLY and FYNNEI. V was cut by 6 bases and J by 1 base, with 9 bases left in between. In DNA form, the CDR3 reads TGTGCCAGCAGCGTTCAGGGCCAAGAGACCCAGTACTTC. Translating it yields CASSVQGQETQYF.

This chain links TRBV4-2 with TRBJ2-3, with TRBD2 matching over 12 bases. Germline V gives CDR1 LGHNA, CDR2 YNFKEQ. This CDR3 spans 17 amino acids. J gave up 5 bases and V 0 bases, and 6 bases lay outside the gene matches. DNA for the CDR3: TGTGCCAGCAGCCAAGATCCTAGCGGGGGGGCGGGAGATACGCAGTATTTT. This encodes CASSQDPSGGAGDTQYF.

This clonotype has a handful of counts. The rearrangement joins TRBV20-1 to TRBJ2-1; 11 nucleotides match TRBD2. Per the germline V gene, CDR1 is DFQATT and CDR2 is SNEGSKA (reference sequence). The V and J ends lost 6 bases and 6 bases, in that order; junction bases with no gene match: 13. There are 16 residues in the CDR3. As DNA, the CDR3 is TGCAGTGCGGCAACTAGCGGGGGCGCCCGGGGCAATGAGCAGTTCTTC. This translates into CSAATSGGARGNEQFF.

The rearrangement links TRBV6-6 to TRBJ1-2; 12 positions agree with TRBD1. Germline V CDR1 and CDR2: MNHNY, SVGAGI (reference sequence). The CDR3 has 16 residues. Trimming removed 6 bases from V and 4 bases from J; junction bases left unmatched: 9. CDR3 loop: CASSPKGTGGPYGYTF. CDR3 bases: TGTGCCAGCAGCCCCAAGGGGACAGGGGGCCCCTATGGCTACACCTTC.

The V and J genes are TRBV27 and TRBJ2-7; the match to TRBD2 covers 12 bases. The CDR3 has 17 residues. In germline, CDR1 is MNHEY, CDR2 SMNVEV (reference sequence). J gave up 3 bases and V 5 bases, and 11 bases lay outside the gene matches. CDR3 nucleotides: TGTGCCAGCAGTCTTCGGACTAGCGGGGTGGATCTCTACGAGCAGTACTTC. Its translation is CASSLRTSGVDLYEQYF.